This paragraph covers one T cell receptor (beta chain) sequence. This CDR3 spans 15 amino acids. CDR1 is SGDLS, CDR2 YYNGEE, per germline. V shed 2 bases, J shed 1 base, and the junction held 5 bases outside the gene matches. These data are taken from a study of control samples from healthy donors and cancer patients. Data came from immunoSEQ multiplex PCR; TCRdb stores just in-frame clones and leaves some out. The sample lists 140,000 to 150,000 clones, over 85% occurring once. This chain connects TRBV9 to TRBJ2-7; 8 bases match TRBD1. This sequence was found in a man between 18 and 35 years old in good health. Material for sequencing was blood. The CDR3 region has the DNA TGTGCCAGCAGCGTCTCTGGGACAGGTTCCTACGAGCAGTACTTC. Translation gives CASSVSGTGSYEQYF.